This T cell receptor (beta chain) was observed in a study of cytomegalovirus exposure and HLA in healthy donors. The primer mix had 60 Vbeta and 13 Jbeta primers. Clones were read by immunoSEQ multiplex PCR, and TCRdb kept only the in-frame ones, dropping some. Counted here are fewer than 200,000 clones, roughly four fifths occurring once; the ten biggest clones make up 4.9%. Germline CDR1 and CDR2: SGHVS and FQNEAQ. The CDR3 spans 11 residues. J gave up 7 bases and V 10 bases, and 6 bases lay outside the gene matches. This sequence joins TRBV7-8 and TRBJ2-7, with TRBD1 matching 8 bases. This sequence was found in a woman younger than 30 in good health and CMV-seropositive. The source material was PBMCs. CDR3: CATQGAGEQYF. As DNA, the CDR3 is TGTGCCACCCAGGGGGCGGGGGAGCAGTACTTC.